This T cell receptor (beta chain) was obtained from a study of T cell repertoires in cytomegalovirus infection (dated 2019 in TCRdb). In the study overall: The HLA type of each donor mattered for the analysis, because public TCR beta signatures pointed to carriage of CMV infection along with the matching HLA type.

V is cut by 1 base and J by 5 bases, and the space between the germline ends is 7 bases. The CDR3 runs 13 residues from the cysteine to the phenylalanine. CDR3 DNA is the only sequence kept; it has 39 bases, read in frame from the first base. CDR1 and CDR2 are read off the germline V gene as SGHTA and FQGNSA. For this clonotype: What antigen it recognizes has not been identified. No quality values exist for individual bases; no much larger clone is one base distant.

The paper as a whole reports these results and caveats: Carriers of CMV infection plus the relevant HLA type were discriminated by the cumulative frequency of public TCR beta family members in the study cohort and in an independent approximately 360-donor cohort. The ex vivo response was dominated by HLA-C-restricted CMV-specific TCR beta clonotypes, which also provided the single most frequent clonotype in two of eight donors.

TCRdb names Illumina HiSeq 1500 as the instrument used. TCRdb itself trimmed the public reads at Q25 with fastp, ran MiXCR and retained productive beta chains. Under each unique CDR3 protein, matching rows form one entry showing the most common genes and DNA. This sample is represented by around 740,000 distinct CDR3 sequences; roughly 36% of them were singletons. About 2.8% of the sample is held by the ten biggest clonotypes. This sequence uses TRBV7-2 and TRBJ2-3; the D gene is unclear. This sequence was found in a human donor in good health (CMV status not recorded). Some clones in this sample may be carry-over from other donors' samples. Sequenced material: PBMCs. The DNA sequence follows: TGTGCCAGCAGCTTAGTCACCCGAGATACGCAGTATTTT. Its protein product is CASSLVTRDTQYF. When the CDR3 is completed using the reference TRBV7-2 and TRBJ2-3 genes on either side, the full variable domain is GAGVSQSPSNKVTEKGKDVELRCDPISGHTALYWYRQSLGQGLEFLIYFQGNSAPDKSGLPSDRFSAERTGGSVSTLTIQRTQQEDSAVYLCASSLVTRDTQYFGPGTRLTVL.